The TCR beta chain under discussion was sequenced for a study of cytomegalovirus exposure and HLA in healthy donors. The V and J ends lost 1 base and 2 bases respectively, with 6 bases between them. The CDR3 loop spans 14 amino acids. CDR1 is SGHVS and CDR2 is FQNEAQ in the germline V gene. Overall study results and limits: Rarity held for most TCR sequences, but there were some public TCRs that occurred in many donors.

Comment on this clone: Its target is not known.

Sequencing was performed with immunoSEQ multiplex PCR; in TCRdb, only in-frame clones are kept and a portion is missing. The sample holds around 250,000 clones; around 90% are singletons and the top ten take 0.37%. This TCR came from a woman aged 18-29 years in good health and CMV-seronegative. The chain joins TRBV7-8 to TRBJ1-3; D not certain. The source material was PBMCs. In DNA form, the CDR3 reads TGTGCCAGCAGCTTAGGCAGTGCTGGAAACACCATATATTTT. Protein: CASSLGSAGNTIYF.